This paragraph covers one T cell receptor (beta chain) sequence. The sample is drawn from a study of cytomegalovirus exposure and HLA in healthy donors. PCR amplification relied on 60 Vbeta primers (plus 13 Jbeta primers). This table comes from immunoSEQ multiplex PCR, and its TCRdb copy is limited to in-frame clones, with some not included. The sample lists some 150,000 clones, approximately 85% occurring once. Germline assignment: CDR1 LNHNV and CDR2 YYDKDF (reference sequence). The CDR3 sequence is 15 residues long. The ends lost 2 bases at V and 2 bases at J; junction bases unmatched: 6. This clonotype originated in a woman in her forties or fifties in good health and CMV-seropositive. The specimen was PBMCs. J is TRBJ2-7 and V is TRBV15, with TRBD1 matching over 7 bases. The chain's CDR3 is CATSRSGTDTYEQYF. DNA of the CDR3: TGTGCCACCAGCAGATCCGGGACAGATACCTACGAGCAGTACTTC.